What follows are 28 T cell receptor beta chains derived from one specimen sequenced in a study of CD8+ T cells in alopecia areata. TCR sequencing used cDNA made by reverse transcription of extracted RNA. The data were produced by immunoSEQ multiplex PCR, yet TCRdb's version contains in-frame clones alone and is incomplete. The profile shows some 200,000 clones, 50% to 60% of them singletons. The sample here was CD4+ T cells sorted from blood, taken at week 0. These receptors were taken from a human donor with alopecia areata.

Only a few counts were recorded for this clone. The chain uses TRBV6-5 and TRBJ1-6, with D perhaps matching TRBD1 (6 bases). The germline gives CDR1 MNHEY, CDR2 SVGAGI. The CDR3 covers 15 residues. The germline V and J ends were trimmed by 5 bases and 10 bases, with 18 bases remaining between them. The CDR3 bases are TGTGCCAGCAGTAAACAACAGGGTCGGGGGTCACCCCTCCACTTT. Protein: CASSKQQGRGSPLHF.

The chain recombines TRBV5-5 with TRBJ2-3; TRBD1 might be the D (5 bases). The V gene's germline CDR1 is SGHKS and CDR2 YYEKEE (reference sequence). V was trimmed by 6 bases and J by 5 bases, leaving 16 bases between them. CDR3 size: 14 residues. CDR3 loop: CASIIGGAGDTQYF. CDR3 nucleotide sequence: TGTGCCAGCATCATCGGTGGGGCTGGAGATACGCAGTATTTT.

This clone turned up a few times. This chain uses TRBV5-1 with TRBJ2-4, with D unclear. CDR3 length equals 14 residues. Per germline, CDR1 SGHRS and CDR2 YFSETQ. V lost 5 bases to trimming and J lost 0 bases, with 9 bases between them. The CDR3 nucleotides are TGCGCCAGCAGTCCAGAATTAGCCAAAAACATTCAGTACTTC. It codes for CASSPELAKNIQYF.

The genes are TRBV29-1 and TRBJ2-2; TRBD1 might be the D (6 bases). V was clipped by 4 bases and J by 7 bases, with 19 bases between them. Germline CDR1 reads SQVTM; CDR2 reads ANQGSEA. The CDR3 consists of 15 residues. DNA of the CDR3: TGCAGCGTTGGGCCTAAAACAGGGATTGACGGGGAGCTGTTTTTT. It specifies CSVGPKTGIDGELFF.

The rearrangement joins TRBV6-1 to TRBJ2-7; no reliable D call. Germline V gives CDR1 MNHNS, CDR2 SASEGT. V lost 7 bases and J lost 4, with 14 bases in between. This CDR3 has 13 amino acids. The CDR3 nucleotides are TGTGCCAGCACGGAAATCGCGCCGTACGAGCAGTACTTC. It codes for CASTEIAPYEQYF.

In its sample, this clone was seen a few times. V and J are TRBV6-5 and TRBJ2-7, with 7 positions matching TRBD1. Germline V gene lookup returns CDR1 MNHEY and CDR2 SVGAGI. V lost 4 bases and J lost 3; bases outside the gene matches: 9. The CDR3 is 15 amino acids. The DNA of the CDR3 is TGTGCCAGCAGTTTTATACAGGGGCTATACTACGAGCAGTACTTC. It is translated as CASSFIQGLYYEQYF.

J is TRBJ1-5 and V is TRBV6-6; D is perhaps TRBD1 (6 bases). CDR3 length: 14 residues. The ends were cut back, 7 bases at V and 1 base at J, with 11 bases in the middle. From germline, CDR1 is MNHNY and CDR2 SVGAGI (reference sequence). In nucleotides, the CDR3 is TGTGCCAGCACAGGGGTTGTAAGCAATCAGCCCCAGCATTTT. It translates to CASTGVVSNQPQHF.

The chain is built from TRBV9 and TRBJ1-5, with 9 bases lining up with TRBD1. The J segment lost 2 bases and the V segment lost 4 bases, leaving 4 bases of the junction unmatched. Germline V gene sequence: CDR1 SGDLS, CDR2 YYNGEE. The CDR3 runs 15 residues. The CDR3: CASSPGTGRNQPQHF. The CDR3 DNA reads as TGTGCCAGCAGCCCCGGGACAGGGCGCAATCAGCCCCAGCATTTT.

The rearrangement uses TRBV29-1 and TRBJ2-1; 9 bases are a match to TRBD1. The V segment lost 4 bases and the J segment 1 base; nucleotides outside the gene matches: 14. Germline values: CDR1 SQVTM, CDR2 ANQGSEA. The CDR3 runs to 18 residues. The DNA for the CDR3 is TGCAGCGTTGCTCCGGGACAGGGAATTCGACCTTCCTACAATGAGCAGTTCTTC. Its translation is CSVAPGQGIRPSYNEQFF.

V usage is TRBV4-1 and J usage is TRBJ1-6; 11 positions agree with TRBD1. This CDR3 has 16 residues. The junction had 9 bases not matched to a gene; V was cut back by 4 bases and J by 10 bases. Germline V gives CDR1 MGHRA, CDR2 YSYEKL. As DNA, the CDR3 is TGCGCCAGCAGCCCATCCGGGACAGGGGGACGCTCACCCCTCCACTTT. This translates into CASSPSGTGGRSPLHF.

The V call is TRBV18, the J call TRBJ2-5; D may be TRBD1 (5 bases). The CDR3 is 13 residues long. The V gene lost 3 bases and the J gene lost 3 bases, with 8 bases spanning the gap. CDR1 is KGHSH, CDR2 LQKENI, per germline. The CDR3 spells CASSPDRKETQYF. The CDR3 bases are TGTGCCAGCTCACCTGACAGAAAAGAGACCCAGTACTTC.

V gene TRBV15 combines with J gene TRBJ2-7; D gene ambiguous. CDR3 size: 13 residues. The germline V gene encodes CDR1 LNHNV and CDR2 YYDKDF (reference sequence). Trimming removed 3 bases at V and 5 bases at J, with 11 bases between. In DNA form, the CDR3 reads TGTGCCACCAGCAGGATACCCCCCAACGAGCAGTACTTC. Protein: CATSRIPPNEQYF.

This clone appeared a single time. V gene TRBV5-1 combines with J gene TRBJ2-7, with TRBD2 matching over 8 bases. The CDR3 length is 14 residues. J gave up 2 bases and V 2 bases, and 3 bases lay outside the gene matches. In germline, CDR1 is SGHRS, CDR2 YFSETQ. CDR3 DNA sequence: TGCGCCAGCAGCTTAAATAGCGGGGCCTACGAGCAGTACTTC. Protein product: CASSLNSGAYEQYF.

This chain links TRBV29-1 with TRBJ2-3; tentatively, D is TRBD2 (5 bases). Germline V gene lookup returns CDR1 SQVTM and CDR2 ANQGSEA. CDR3 length: 13 residues. The CDR3 DNA sequence: TGCATTACCAGCGGTGCTAGCACAGATACGCAGTATTTT. Translating gives CITSGASTDTQYF.

This clone was recorded a few times. The chain links TRBV5-5 to TRBJ2-2, with unresolved D. V was shortened by 0 bases and J by 3 bases, with 3 bases between the two germline ends. Germline V gene sequence: CDR1 SGHKS, CDR2 YYEKEE (reference sequence). This CDR3 spans 13 amino acids. In DNA, the CDR3 is TGTGCCAGCAGCTTGGGCTACACCGGGGAGCTGTTTTTT. As protein: CASSLGYTGELFF.

In this sample, this clone turned up a few times. The gene calls are TRBV29-1 and TRBJ2-5; D not certain. Germline V gene lookup returns CDR1 SQVTM and CDR2 ANQGSEA. This CDR3 has 17 residues. The V end was cut by 0 bases, the J end by 5 bases, with 22 bases between. DNA of the CDR3: TGCAGCGTTGAAGATGTCGTAAGGTGGTACCTCGGGGAGACCCAGTACTTC. This codes for CSVEDVVRWYLGETQYF.

V gene TRBV30 combines with J gene TRBJ2-2, with 7 bases aligning to TRBD1. Per the germline V gene, CDR1 is GTSNPN and CDR2 is SVGIG (reference sequence). The CDR3 contains 14 residues. V was pared by 5 bases and J by 3 bases, with 6 bases of the junction left unmatched. The chain's CDR3 is CAWDRQGYTGELFF. DNA of the CDR3: TGTGCCTGGGACCGACAGGGATACACCGGGGAGCTGTTTTTT.

The rearrangement links TRBV6-5 to TRBJ1-1; perhaps TRBD1 as D (5 bases). Germline V gene sequence: CDR1 MNHEY, CDR2 SVGAGI. Deletions cut 4 bases from V and 7 bases from J, with 13 bases between. The CDR3 loop spans 13 amino acids. CDR3 bases: TGTGCCAGCAGTTCCTCCAGACAGTTTGAAGCTTTCTTT. Protein: CASSSSRQFEAFF.

This clone was observed a handful of times. The chain uses TRBV21-1 and TRBJ2-2; the DNA was not used to check the table's D call, TRBD2. TRBV21-1 is noted as a pseudogene. This CDR3 is built from 17 residues. CDR3 sequence: CASSSSTGTRNTGELFF. The CDR3 DNA follows: TGTGCCAGCAGCAGCTCAACCGGGACTAGAAACACCGGGGAGCTGTTTTTT.

The J gene is TRBJ1-5, the V gene TRBV5-4; D is unclear. The CDR3 is 15 amino acids. The germline V and J ends were trimmed by 5 bases and 4 bases, with 16 bases remaining between them. CDR1 is SGHNT and CDR2 is YYREEE in the germline V gene (reference sequence). CDR3 coding DNA: TGTGCCAGCAGTCCGGCCCCCACAGAGAATCAGCCCCAGCATTTT. Translation gives CASSPAPTENQPQHF. Drawing the rest from reference TRBV5-4 and TRBJ1-5, the complete variable domain is ETGVTQSPTHLIKTRGQQVTLRCSSQSGHNTVSWYQQALGQGPQFIFQYYREEENGRGNFPPRFSGLQFPNYSSELNVNALELDDSALYLCASSPAPTENQPQHFGDGTRLSIL.

CDR3 residues: CASSVSSSVLGDTEAFF. Written as DNA, the CDR3 is TGTGCCAGCAGCGTGTCTTCCAGCGTCCTGGGGGACACTGAAGCTTTCTTT. V usage is TRBV9 and J usage is TRBJ1-1; a weak D match, TRBD1 (5 bases). Germline loops: CDR1 SGDLS, CDR2 YYNGEE. V dropped 2 bases and J dropped 3 bases, with 20 bases sitting between them. This CDR3 region has 17 residues.

This chain connects TRBV11-3 to TRBJ2-4; D gene unclear. Trimming left V 2 bases short and J 6 bases short, with 8 bases between. In germline, CDR1 is SGHNT, CDR2 YENEEA. The CDR3 contains 13 residues. The CDR3 here is CASSLRDVNIQYF. The CDR3 DNA reads TGTGCCAGCAGCTTAAGAGACGTAAACATTCAGTACTTC.

The genes are TRBV29-1 and TRBJ2-1; 7 bases match TRBD2. V dropped 4 bases and J dropped 7; count of bases not matched to a gene: 7. The CDR3 length is 13 residues. In germline, CDR1 is SQVTM, CDR2 ANQGSEA. CDR3 residues: CSVGTSGWNEQFF. CDR3 in DNA: TGCAGCGTTGGGACTAGTGGTTGGAATGAGCAGTTCTTC.

The chain joins TRBV30 to TRBJ2-1, with 9 bases matching TRBD1. V shed 3 bases and J 9 bases; nucleotides not matched to a gene: 6. The CDR3 spans 13 residues. Germline V gene sequence: CDR1 GTSNPN, CDR2 SVGIG (reference sequence). Written as DNA, the CDR3 is TGTGCCTGGAGGACAGGGGGTATCGGTGAGCAGTTCTTC. It encodes CAWRTGGIGEQFF.

CDR3 in amino acids: CASSAGQGSTFSTEAFF. The CDR3 region has the DNA TGTGCCAGCAGTGCCGGGCAGGGTAGTACGTTTAGCACTGAAGCTTTCTTT. J is TRBJ1-1 and V is TRBV25-1; TRBD1 is a possible D gene (5 bases). The V and J ends lost 4 bases and 4 bases respectively, with 22 bases between them. Looked up from germline, CDR1 is MGHDK and CDR2 is SYGVNS. This CDR3 comprises 17 residues.

The sample holds a few counts of this clone. The chain has TRBV11-2 and TRBJ2-7; TRBD2 might be the D (5 bases). The germline V gene has CDR1 SGHAT and CDR2 FQNNGV. Deletions cut 1 base from V and 0 bases from J, with 10 bases between. The CDR3 has 15 residues. Written as DNA, the CDR3 is TGTGCCAGCAGCTTAGTTTTTCGGGGCTCCTACGAGCAGTACTTC. This codes for CASSLVFRGSYEQYF.

The rearrangement uses TRBV27 and TRBJ2-7, with D possibly TRBD1 on 6 matching bases. The V and J ends lost 5 bases and 7 bases respectively, with 21 bases between them. There are 15 residues in the CDR3. Per germline, CDR1 MNHEY and CDR2 SMNVEV (reference sequence). DNA of the CDR3: TGTGCCAGCAGTCCCTCTAGTGGGGGCGTCGAGGAGCAGTACTTC. Its protein product is CASSPSSGGVEEQYF.

The rearrangement joins TRBV5-1 to TRBJ2-5, with D possibly being TRBD1 (7 bases). Germline V gene sequence: CDR1 SGHRS, CDR2 YFSETQ. The CDR3 is 14 residues long. V was pared by 4 bases and J by 1 base, with 11 bases between. In nucleotides, the CDR3 is TGCGCCAGCAGCGGGGGGACAGTCCAAGAGACCCAGTACTTC. Translation: CASSGGTVQETQYF.